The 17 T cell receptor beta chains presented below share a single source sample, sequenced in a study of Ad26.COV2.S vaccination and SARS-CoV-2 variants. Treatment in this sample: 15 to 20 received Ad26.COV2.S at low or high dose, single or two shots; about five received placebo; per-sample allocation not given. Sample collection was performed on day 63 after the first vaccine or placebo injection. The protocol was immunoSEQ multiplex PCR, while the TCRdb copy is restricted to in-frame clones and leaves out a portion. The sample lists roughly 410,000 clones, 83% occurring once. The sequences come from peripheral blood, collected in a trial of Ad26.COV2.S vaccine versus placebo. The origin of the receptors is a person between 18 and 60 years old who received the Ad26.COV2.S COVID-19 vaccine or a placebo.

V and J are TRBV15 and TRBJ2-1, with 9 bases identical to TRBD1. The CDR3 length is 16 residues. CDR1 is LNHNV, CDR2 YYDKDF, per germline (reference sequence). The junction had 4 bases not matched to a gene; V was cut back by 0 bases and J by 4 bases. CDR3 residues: CATSRDPGTGYNEQFF. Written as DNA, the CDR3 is TGTGCCACCAGCAGAGATCCTGGGACAGGGTACAATGAGCAGTTCTTC.

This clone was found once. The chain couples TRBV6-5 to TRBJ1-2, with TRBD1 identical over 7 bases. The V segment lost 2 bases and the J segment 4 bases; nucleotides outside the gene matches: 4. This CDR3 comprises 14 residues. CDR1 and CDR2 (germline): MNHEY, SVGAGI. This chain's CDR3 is CASSYDDRAYGYTF. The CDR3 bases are TGTGCCAGCAGTTACGATGACAGGGCCTATGGCTACACCTTC.

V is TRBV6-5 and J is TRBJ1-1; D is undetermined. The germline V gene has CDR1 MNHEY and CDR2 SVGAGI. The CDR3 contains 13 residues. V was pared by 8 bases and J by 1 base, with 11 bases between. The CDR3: CASPYGENTEAFF. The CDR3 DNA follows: TGTGCCAGCCCCTATGGGGAGAACACTGAAGCTTTCTTT.

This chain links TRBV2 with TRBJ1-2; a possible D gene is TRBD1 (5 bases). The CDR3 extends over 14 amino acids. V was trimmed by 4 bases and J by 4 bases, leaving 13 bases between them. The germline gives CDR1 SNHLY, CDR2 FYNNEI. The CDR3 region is CASSGIGGGYGYTF. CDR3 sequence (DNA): TGTGCCAGCAGTGGAATCGGGGGAGGCTATGGCTACACCTTC. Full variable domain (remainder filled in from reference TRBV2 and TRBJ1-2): EPEVTQTPSHQVTQMGQEVILRCVPISNHLYFYWYRQILGQKVEFLVSFYNNEISEKSEIFDDQFSVERPDGSNFTLKIRSTKLEDSAMYFCASSGIGGGYGYTFGSGTRLTVV.

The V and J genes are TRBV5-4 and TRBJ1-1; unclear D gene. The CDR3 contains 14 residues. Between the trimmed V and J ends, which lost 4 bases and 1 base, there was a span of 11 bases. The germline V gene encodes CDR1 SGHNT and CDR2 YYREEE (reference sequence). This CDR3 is CASSPGVSNTEAFF. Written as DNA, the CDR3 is TGTGCCAGCAGCCCTGGTGTATCGAACACTGAAGCTTTCTTT.

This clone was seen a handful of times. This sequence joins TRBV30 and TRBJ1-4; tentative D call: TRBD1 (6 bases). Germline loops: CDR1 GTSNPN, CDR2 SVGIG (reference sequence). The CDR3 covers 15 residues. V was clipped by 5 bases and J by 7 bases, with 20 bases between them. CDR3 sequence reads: CAWGYGTPSREKLFF. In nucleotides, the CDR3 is TGTGCCTGGGGATACGGGACACCGTCCCGTGAAAAACTGTTTTTT.

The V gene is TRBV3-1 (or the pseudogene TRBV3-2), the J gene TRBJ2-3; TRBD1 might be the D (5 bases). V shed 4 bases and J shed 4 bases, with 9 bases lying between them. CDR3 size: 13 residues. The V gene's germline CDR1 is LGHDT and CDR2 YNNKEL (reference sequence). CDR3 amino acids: CASSLLGPDTQYF. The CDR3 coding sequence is TGTGCCAGCAGCCTATTGGGGCCAGATACGCAGTATTTT.

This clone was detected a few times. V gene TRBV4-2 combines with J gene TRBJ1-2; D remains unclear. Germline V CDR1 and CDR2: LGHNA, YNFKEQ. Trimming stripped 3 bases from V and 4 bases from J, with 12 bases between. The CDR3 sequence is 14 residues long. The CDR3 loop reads CASSQSRPPYGYTF. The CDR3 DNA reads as TGTGCCAGCAGCCAGAGCCGACCGCCCTATGGCTACACCTTC.

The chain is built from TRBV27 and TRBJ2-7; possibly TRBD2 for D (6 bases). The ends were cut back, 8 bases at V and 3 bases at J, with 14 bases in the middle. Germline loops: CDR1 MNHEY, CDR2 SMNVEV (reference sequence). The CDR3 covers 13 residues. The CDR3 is CASRRPGLYEQYF. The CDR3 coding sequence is TGTGCCAGCCGACGACCGGGACTCTACGAGCAGTACTTC.

As DNA, the CDR3 is TGTGCCAGCAGGGATCCCGGGGGGGTGTCGGTTGAAAAACTGTTTTTT. This encodes CASRDPGGVSVEKLFF. V usage is TRBV2 and J usage is TRBJ1-4, with TRBD1 as a possible D gene (5 bases). The CDR3 has 16 residues. Looked up from germline, CDR1 is SNHLY and CDR2 is FYNNEI. Trimming removed 6 bases from V and 7 bases from J, with 21 bases in between.

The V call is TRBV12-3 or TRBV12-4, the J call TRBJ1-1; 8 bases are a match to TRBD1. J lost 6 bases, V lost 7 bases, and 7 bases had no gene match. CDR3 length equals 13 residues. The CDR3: CASIQTGAPEAFF. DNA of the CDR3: TGTGCCAGCATCCAGACAGGGGCCCCTGAAGCTTTCTTT.

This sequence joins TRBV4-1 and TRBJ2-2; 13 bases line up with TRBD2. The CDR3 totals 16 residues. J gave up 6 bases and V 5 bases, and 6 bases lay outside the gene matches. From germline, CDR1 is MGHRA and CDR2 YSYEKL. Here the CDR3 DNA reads TGCGCCAGCAGCTCGCGACTAGCGGGAGGCTCCGGGGAGCTGTTTTTT. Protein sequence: CASSSRLAGGSGELFF.

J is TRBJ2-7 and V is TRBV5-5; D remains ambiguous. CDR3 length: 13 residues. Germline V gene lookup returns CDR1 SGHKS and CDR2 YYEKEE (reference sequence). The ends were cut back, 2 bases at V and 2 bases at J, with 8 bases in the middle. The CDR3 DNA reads TGTGCCAGCAGCTTCCTCGGAGCCTACGAGCAGTACTTC. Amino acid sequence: CASSFLGAYEQYF.

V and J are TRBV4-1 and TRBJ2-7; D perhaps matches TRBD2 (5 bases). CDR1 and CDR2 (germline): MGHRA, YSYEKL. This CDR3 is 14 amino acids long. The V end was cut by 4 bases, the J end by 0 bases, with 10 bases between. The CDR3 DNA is TGCGCCAGCAGCCGAGCGGTGAGCTCCTACGAGCAGTACTTC. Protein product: CASSRAVSSYEQYF.

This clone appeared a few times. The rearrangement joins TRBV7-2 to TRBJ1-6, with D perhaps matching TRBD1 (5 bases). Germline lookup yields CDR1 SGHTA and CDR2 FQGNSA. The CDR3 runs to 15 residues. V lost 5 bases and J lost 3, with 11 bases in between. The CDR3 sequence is CASSLGDFYNSPLHF. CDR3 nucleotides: TGTGCCAGCAGCCTGGGGGACTTCTATAATTCACCCCTCCACTTT.

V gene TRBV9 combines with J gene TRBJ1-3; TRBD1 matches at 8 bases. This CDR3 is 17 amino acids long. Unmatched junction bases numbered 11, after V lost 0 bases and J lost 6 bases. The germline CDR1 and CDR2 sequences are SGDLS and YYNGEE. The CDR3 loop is CASSVAGEPGQENTIYF. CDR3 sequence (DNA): TGTGCCAGCAGCGTAGCAGGAGAACCGGGACAGGAAAACACCATATATTTT.

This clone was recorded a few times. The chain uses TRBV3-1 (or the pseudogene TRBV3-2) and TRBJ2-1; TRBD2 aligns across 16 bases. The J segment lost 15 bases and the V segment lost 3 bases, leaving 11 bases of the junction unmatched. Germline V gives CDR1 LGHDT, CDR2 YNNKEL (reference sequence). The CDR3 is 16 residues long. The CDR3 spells CASSHGGTSGRVGWFF. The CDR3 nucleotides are TGTGCCAGCAGCCATGGGGGGACTAGCGGGAGGGTTGGTTGGTTCTTC.